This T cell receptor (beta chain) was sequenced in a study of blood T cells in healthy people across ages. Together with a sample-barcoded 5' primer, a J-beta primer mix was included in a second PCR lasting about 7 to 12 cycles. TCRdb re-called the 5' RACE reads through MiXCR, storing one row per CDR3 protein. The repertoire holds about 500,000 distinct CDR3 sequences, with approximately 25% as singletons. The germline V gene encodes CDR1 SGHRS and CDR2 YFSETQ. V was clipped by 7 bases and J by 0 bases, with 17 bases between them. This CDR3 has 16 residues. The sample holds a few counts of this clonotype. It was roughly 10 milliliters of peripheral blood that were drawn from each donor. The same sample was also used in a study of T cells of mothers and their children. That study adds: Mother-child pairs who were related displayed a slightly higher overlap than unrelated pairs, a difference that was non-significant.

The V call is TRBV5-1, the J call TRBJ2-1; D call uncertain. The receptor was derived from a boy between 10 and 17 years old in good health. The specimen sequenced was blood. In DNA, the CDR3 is TGCGCCAGCGGCGTACTTTTAGCCGACTCCTACAATGAGCAGTTCTTC. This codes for CASGVLLADSYNEQFF. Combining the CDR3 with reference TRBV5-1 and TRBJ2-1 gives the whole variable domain KAGVTQTPRYLIKTRGQQVTLSCSPISGHRSVSWYQQTPGQGLQFLFEYFSETQRNKGNFPGRFSGRQFSNSRSEMNVSTLELGDSALYLCASGVLLADSYNEQFFGPGTRLTVL.